Listed below are T cell receptor beta chains from one sample, sequenced in a study of blood T cells in healthy people across ages. One entry per CDR3 protein, called by TCRdb with MiXCR from the 5' RACE reads. This sample carries around 650,000 distinct CDR3 sequences, roughly 32% of them seen once, and the ten largest clones take over 15%. Material for sequencing was blood. Receptors were obtained from a woman of 80 years or more in good health. The CDR3 runs from the conserved cysteine through the conserved F or W. D genes are given only for firm matches. Expanded clones get a size class; other rows say once, few or many, or leave the size out.

V gene	D gene	J gene	clone size	CDR3 protein	CDR3 DNA
TRBV30	-	TRBJ1-6	many	CAWSEGQSNSPLHF	TGTGCCTGGAGTGAGGGTCAGTCTAATTCACCCCTCCACTTT
TRBV20-1	-	TRBJ2-4	-	CSARDAQLAKNIQYF	TGCAGTGCTAGAGATGCCCAGCTAGCCAAAAACATTCAGTACTTC
TRBV5-4	-	TRBJ1-6	-	CASSLGSGQSPRHF	TGTGCCAGCAGCTTGGGTTCCGGGCAATCCCCCCGCCACTTT
TRBV5-1	-	TRBJ2-3	-	CASSLAGFPTDTQYF	TGCGCCAGCAGCTTGGCGGGCTTCCCCACAGATACGCAGTATTTT
TRBV10-3	-	TRBJ2-5	few	CATSPGVEQETQYF	TGTGCCACGTCTCCGGGAGTTGAACAAGAGACCCAGTACTTC
TRBV25-1	-	TRBJ1-4	-	CASSEFSGLNEKLFF	TGTGCCAGCAGTGAATTTTCAGGTCTTAATGAAAAACTGTTTTTT
TRBV20-1	-	TRBJ1-2	-	CSVREGGAQGYTF	TGCAGTGTCCGGGAGGGGGGGGCCCAGGGCTACACCTTC
TRBV5-5	-	TRBJ2-3	many	CASSFGTSRGTDTQYF	TGTGCCAGCAGTTTTGGGACTTCCCGTGGCACAGATACGCAGTATTTT
TRBV20-1	TRBD1	TRBJ2-1	-	CSANLDRGQENEQFF	TGCAGTGCTAACCTGGACAGGGGGCAGGAGAATGAGCAGTTCTTC
TRBV9	-	TRBJ1-6	-	CASSVSGQRADNSPLHF	TGTGCCAGCAGCGTAAGTGGGCAGAGGGCTGACAATTCACCCCTCCACTTT
TRBV10-3	-	TRBJ2-6	many	CAISAVKGEGAGANVLTF	TGTGCCATCAGTGCGGTCAAGGGCGAAGGAGCTGGGGCCAACGTCCTGACTTTC
TRBV9	-	TRBJ2-3	many	CASSVQEGIRTDTQYF	TGTGCCAGCAGCGTACAGGAGGGGATCCGCACAGATACGCAGTATTTT
TRBV7-2	-	TRBJ2-7	many	CASSLRAGSHEQYF	TGTGCCAGCAGCTTACGCGCAGGGTCCCACGAGCAGTACTTC
TRBV7-9	-	TRBJ2-7	-	CASSLFGTGVSHEQYF	TGTGCCAGCAGCTTATTTGGCACAGGAGTATCCCACGAGCAGTACTTC
TRBV5-1	TRBD1	TRBJ1-4	many	CASSVSGTGEEKLFF	TGCGCCAGCAGCGTCTCCGGGACAGGGGAAGAAAAACTGTTTTTT
TRBV20-1	TRBD1	TRBJ2-3	few	CSAPGTGALDTQYF	TGCAGTGCTCCCGGGACAGGGGCTCTTGATACGCAGTATTTT
TRBV20-1	-	TRBJ1-1	-	CSASPLGGNTEAFF	TGCAGTGCTAGTCCCCTTGGGGGGAACACTGAAGCTTTCTTT
TRBV27	-	TRBJ2-7	many	CASSLFGSLYEQYF	TGTGCCAGCAGTTTATTCGGCAGCCTCTACGAGCAGTACTTC
TRBV20-1	-	TRBJ2-5	few	CSASSDGVEETQYF	TGCAGTGCTAGCTCGGACGGGGTTGAGGAGACCCAGTACTTC
TRBV6-2/TRBV6-3	TRBD1	TRBJ2-2	few	CASLTGRTGELFF	TGTGCCAGCCTGACAGGGCGTACCGGGGAGCTGTTTTTT
TRBV20-1	-	TRBJ2-5	-	CSARDRRWQETQYF	TGCAGTGCTAGAGATCGGAGGTGGCAAGAGACCCAGTACTTC
TRBV29-1	TRBD1	TRBJ1-2	many	CSVPPGQGSGYTF	TGCAGCGTACCCCCGGGACAGGGTTCTGGCTACACCTTC
TRBV2	-	TRBJ1-3	-	CASRSDGGNTIYF	TGTGCCAGCAGGTCGGACGGAGGAAACACCATATATTTT
TRBV27	-	TRBJ2-3	many	CASSRWLGASTDTQYF	TGTGCCAGCAGTCGTTGGTTGGGGGCTAGCACAGATACGCAGTATTTT
TRBV12-3/TRBV12-4	-	TRBJ1-3	once	CASSTQLRVGSGNTIYF	TGTGCCAGCAGTACCCAGCTTCGGGTTGGCTCTGGAAACACCATATATTTT
TRBV5-1	-	TRBJ1-4	-	CASSPMDPGREKLFF	TGCGCCAGCAGCCCCATGGACCCAGGGAGGGAAAAACTGTTTTTT
TRBV5-1	-	TRBJ2-6	many	CASSLDGDPADVLTF	TGCGCCAGCAGCTTGGATGGGGACCCGGCCGACGTCCTGACTTTC
TRBV4-1	-	TRBJ1-2	many	CASSPTGGGRGYTF	TGCGCCAGCAGCCCGACGGGCGGGGGGAGAGGCTACACCTTC
TRBV6-2/TRBV6-3	TRBD1	TRBJ2-7	many	CASSSYADRGEQYF	TGTGCCAGCAGTTCATACGCGGACAGGGGCGAGCAGTACTTC
TRBV20-1	-	TRBJ1-6	many	CSARDQGKPGDSPLHF	TGCAGTGCTAGAGATCAGGGAAAACCTGGGGACTCACCCCTCCACTTT
TRBV7-2	-	TRBJ2-1	-	CASSKWVAESNEQFF	TGTGCCAGCAGTAAATGGGTAGCGGAATCCAATGAGCAGTTCTTC
TRBV4-2	-	TRBJ1-6	-	CASSQVGYGVLHF	TGTGCCAGCAGCCAAGTGGGTTACGGGGTCCTCCACTTT
TRBV19	-	TRBJ2-7	once	CASSTNGDGLYEQYF	TGTGCCAGTAGTACCAACGGGGACGGCCTATACGAGCAGTACTTC
TRBV20-1	-	TRBJ1-5	few	CSASYPGSLGGQPQHF	TGCAGTGCTAGTTATCCTGGCAGTTTGGGCGGTCAGCCCCAGCATTTT
TRBV7-9	-	TRBJ2-7	-	CASSLAGSKHEQYF	TGTGCCAGCAGCTTAGCAGGGTCGAAGCACGAGCAGTACTTC
TRBV7-9	-	TRBJ1-1	many	CASSWAGTVPEAFF	TGTGCCAGCAGCTGGGCCGGGACCGTGCCTGAAGCTTTCTTT
TRBV29-1	-	TRBJ1-2	-	CSALSSGYGYTF	TGCAGCGCTCTAAGTTCGGGCTATGGCTACACCTTC
TRBV27	-	TRBJ1-2	few	CASLLSGGRGYGYTF	TGTGCCAGCCTCCTATCGGGGGGCCGTGGCTATGGCTACACCTTC
TRBV12-3/TRBV12-4	-	TRBJ2-7	-	CASSLAPGETPYEQCF	TGTGCCAGCAGTTTAGCGCCAGGCGAGACACCCTACGAGCAGTGCTTC
TRBV6-6	-	TRBJ1-2	-	CASSPSHYYTF	TGTGCCAGCAGCCCTTCACACTACTACACCTTC
TRBV10-3	-	TRBJ2-6	-	CAISEPGRAGANVLTF	TGTGCCATCAGTGAGCCCGGAAGGGCTGGGGCCAACGTCCTGACTTTC
TRBV5-1	TRBD2	TRBJ2-7	-	CASSYGLAGGPESYEQYF	TGCGCCAGCAGCTATGGACTAGCGGGAGGGCCGGAATCCTACGAGCAATACTTC
TRBV29-1	-	TRBJ1-1	-	CSAYGVTVNTEAFF	TGCAGCGCGTATGGGGTCACCGTGAACACTGAAGCTTTCTTT
TRBV5-1	-	TRBJ2-7	many	CASSLDSQGYEQYF	TGCGCCAGCAGCTTGGATAGTCAGGGCTACGAGCAGTACTTC
TRBV20-1	TRBD2	TRBJ2-3	many	CSAETSGAPSTDTQYF	TGCAGTGCTGAAACTAGCGGGGCTCCTAGCACAGATACGCAGTATTTT
TRBV9	-	TRBJ1-1	-	CASSASPGNTEAFF	TGTGCCAGCAGCGCGAGCCCGGGTAACACTGAAGCTTTCTTT
TRBV20-1	TRBD2	TRBJ2-3	many	CSASIAGGPTDTQYF	TGCAGTGCTAGTATAGCGGGGGGACCCACAGATACGCAGTATTTT
TRBV20-1	TRBD2	TRBJ2-5	many	CSGSERGGLKTQYF	TGCAGTGGTAGTGAGCGGGGGGGCTTAAAGACCCAGTACTTC